The subject of this entry is one TCR beta chain. The data derive from a study of blood T cell repertoires in COVID-19. Study in general: Whether acute or convalescent, the COVID-19 samples came from the United States, Italy and Spain.

CDR3 length: 14 amino acids. Germline V gene lookup returns CDR1 SGDLS and CDR2 YYNGEE. With 2 bases removed from V and 2 bases from J, the gap between germline ends came to 9 bases. Here immunoSEQ multiplex PCR was the method, and the copy in TCRdb shows in-frame clones only, minus some. The sample records approximately 300,000 clones, about nine tenths being singletons. The rearrangement links TRBV9 to TRBJ2-3; D is perhaps TRBD2 (6 bases). Sequenced sample: PBMCs or T cells enriched from blood (not recorded which). This receptor was identified in a man in his sixties who had recovered from COVID-19. The CDR3 bases are TGTGCCAGCAGCGTCGGAGGGCTCACAGATACGCAGTATTTT. Translating gives CASSVGGLTDTQYF.